This T cell receptor beta chain derives from a study of T cell responses to AZD1222 COVID-19 vaccine. Some clones are missing from TCRdb's copy, which holds only in-frame ones; the method was immunoSEQ multiplex PCR. The table records 110,000 or so clones, around 88% of them present only once. This clone occurred once. Second-dose intervals of approximately 4 or approximately 12 weeks were pooled. Germline CDR1 SNHLY, CDR2 FYNNEI. The CDR3 sequence is 12 residues long. Trimming cost V 8 bases and J 2 bases, with 9 bases left between them. The material was peripheral blood, obtained 28 days after the second AZD1222 dose. This TCR derives from an adult who received the AZD1222 COVID-19 vaccine. The chain carries TRBV2 and TRBJ1-2; D might be TRBD1 (5 bases). The CDR3 coding sequence is TGTGCCAGCTGGGACCAGAACTATGGCTACACCTTC. This translates into CASWDQNYGYTF.